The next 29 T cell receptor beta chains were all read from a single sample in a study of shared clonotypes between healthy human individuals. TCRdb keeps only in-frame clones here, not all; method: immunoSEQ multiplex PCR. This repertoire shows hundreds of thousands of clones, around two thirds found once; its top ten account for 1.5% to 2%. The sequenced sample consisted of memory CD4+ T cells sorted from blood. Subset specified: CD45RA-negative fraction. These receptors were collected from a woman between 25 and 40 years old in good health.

CDR3: CASSPPSTADNEQFF. The CDR3 bases are TGTGCCAGCAGTCCCCCTTCAACGGCGGACAATGAGCAGTTCTTC. The genes are TRBV6-5 and TRBJ2-1, with D unresolved. V shed 5 bases and J shed 5 bases, with 16 bases lying between them. The germline CDR1 and CDR2 sequences are MNHEY and SVGAGI. The CDR3 runs to 15 residues.

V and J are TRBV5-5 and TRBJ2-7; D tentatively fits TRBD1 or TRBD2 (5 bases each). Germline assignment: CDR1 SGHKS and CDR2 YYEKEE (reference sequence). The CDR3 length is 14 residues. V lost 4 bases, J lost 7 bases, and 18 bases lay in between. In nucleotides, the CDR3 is TGTGCCAGCAGCCGGGACCCGCTAAGTCGGGAGCAGTACTTC. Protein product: CASSRDPLSREQYF.

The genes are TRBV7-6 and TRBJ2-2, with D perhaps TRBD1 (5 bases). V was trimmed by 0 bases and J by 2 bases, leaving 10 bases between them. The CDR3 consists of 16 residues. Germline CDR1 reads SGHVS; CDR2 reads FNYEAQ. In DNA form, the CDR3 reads TGTGCCAGCAGCTTAGCCCCGCAGGGAAACACCGGGGAGCTGTTTTTT. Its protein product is CASSLAPQGNTGELFF.

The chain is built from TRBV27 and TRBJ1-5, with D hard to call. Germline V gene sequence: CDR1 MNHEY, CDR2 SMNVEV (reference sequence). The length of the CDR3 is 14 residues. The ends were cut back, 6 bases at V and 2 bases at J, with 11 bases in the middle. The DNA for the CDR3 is TGTGCCAGCAGACGGGGTCGGGGCAATCAGCCCCAGCATTTT. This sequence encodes CASRRGRGNQPQHF.

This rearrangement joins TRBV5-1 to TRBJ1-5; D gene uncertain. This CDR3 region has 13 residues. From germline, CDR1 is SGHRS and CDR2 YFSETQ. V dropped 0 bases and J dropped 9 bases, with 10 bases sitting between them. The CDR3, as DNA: TGCGCCAGCAGCTTGGCTGGGAAGGGGCCCCAGCATTTT. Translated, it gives CASSLAGKGPQHF.

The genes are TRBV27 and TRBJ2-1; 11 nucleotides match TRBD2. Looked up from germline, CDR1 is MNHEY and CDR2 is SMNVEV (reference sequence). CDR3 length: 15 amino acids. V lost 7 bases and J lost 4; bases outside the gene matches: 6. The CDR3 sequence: CASMVTSGIYNEQFF. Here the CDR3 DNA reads TGTGCCAGCATGGTGACTAGCGGGATTTACAATGAGCAGTTCTTC.

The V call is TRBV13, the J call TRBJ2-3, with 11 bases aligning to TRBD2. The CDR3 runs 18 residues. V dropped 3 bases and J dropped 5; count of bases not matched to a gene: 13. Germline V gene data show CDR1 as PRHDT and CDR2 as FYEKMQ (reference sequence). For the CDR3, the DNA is TGTGCCAGCAGCTTGGGCCCGGTACTAGCGGGAGCGGGAGATACGCAGTATTTT. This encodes CASSLGPVLAGAGDTQYF.

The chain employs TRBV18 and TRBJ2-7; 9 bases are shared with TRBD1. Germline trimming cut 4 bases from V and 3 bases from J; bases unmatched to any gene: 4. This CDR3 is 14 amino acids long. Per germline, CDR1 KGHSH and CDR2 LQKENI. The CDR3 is CASSLTGQGYEQYF. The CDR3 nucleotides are TGTGCCAGCTCACTAACGGGACAGGGCTACGAGCAGTACTTC.

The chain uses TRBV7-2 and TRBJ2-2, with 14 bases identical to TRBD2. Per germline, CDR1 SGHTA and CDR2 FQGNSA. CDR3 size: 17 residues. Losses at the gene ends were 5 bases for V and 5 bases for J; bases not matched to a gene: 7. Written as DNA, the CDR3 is TGTGCCAGCAGCACGGGACTAGCGGGAGTAACAACCGGGGAGCTGTTTTTT. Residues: CASSTGLAGVTTGELFF. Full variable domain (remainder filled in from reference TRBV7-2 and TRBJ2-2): GAGVSQSPSNKVTEKGKDVELRCDPISGHTALYWYRQSLGQGLEFLIYFQGNSAPDKSGLPSDRFSAERTGGSVSTLTIQRTQQEDSAVYLCASSTGLAGVTTGELFFGEGSRLTVL.

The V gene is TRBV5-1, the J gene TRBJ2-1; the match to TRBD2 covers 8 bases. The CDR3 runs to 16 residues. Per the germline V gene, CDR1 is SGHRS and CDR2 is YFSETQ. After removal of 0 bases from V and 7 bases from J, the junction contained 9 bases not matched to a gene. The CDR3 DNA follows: TGCGCCAGCAGCTTGGCCTCTGGACTAGCCCAGAATGAGCAGTTCTTC. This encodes CASSLASGLAQNEQFF.

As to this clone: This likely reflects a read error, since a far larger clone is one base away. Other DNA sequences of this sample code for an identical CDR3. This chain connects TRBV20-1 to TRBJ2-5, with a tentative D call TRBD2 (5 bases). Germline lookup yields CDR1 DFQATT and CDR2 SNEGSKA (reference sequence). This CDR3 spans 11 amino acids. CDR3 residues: CSLPEVETQYF. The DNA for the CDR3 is TGCAGCCTCCCGGAGGTCGAGACCCAATACTTC.

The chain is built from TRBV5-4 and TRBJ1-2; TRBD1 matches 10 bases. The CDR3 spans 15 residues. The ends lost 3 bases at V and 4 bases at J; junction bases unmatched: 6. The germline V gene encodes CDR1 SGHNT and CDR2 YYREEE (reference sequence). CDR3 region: CASSWTGGGSYGYTF. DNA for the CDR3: TGTGCCAGCAGCTGGACAGGGGGTGGAAGCTATGGCTACACCTTC.

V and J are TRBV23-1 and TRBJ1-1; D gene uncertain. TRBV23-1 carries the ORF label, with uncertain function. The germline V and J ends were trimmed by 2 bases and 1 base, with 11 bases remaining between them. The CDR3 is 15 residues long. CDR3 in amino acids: CASSQGRVRNTEAFF. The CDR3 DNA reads TGCGCCAGCAGTCAAGGGCGGGTGCGGAACACTGAAGCTTTCTTT.

The CDR3 sequence: CATSRPPSYEQYF. Written as DNA, the CDR3 is TGTGCCACCAGCAGACCCCCCTCCTACGAGCAGTACTTC. The rearrangement links TRBV15 to TRBJ2-7; D is unresolved. This CDR3 contains 13 residues. V was cut by 2 bases and J by 0 bases, with 5 bases left in between. CDR1 and CDR2 from the germline V gene are LNHNV and YYDKDF (reference sequence).

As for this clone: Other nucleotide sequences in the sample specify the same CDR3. The CDR3 is CSVDRGGQETQYF. The CDR3 DNA follows: TGCAGCGTGGATCGAGGGGGCCAAGAGACCCAGTACTTC. The chain has TRBV29-1 and TRBJ2-5; TRBD1 might be the D (6 bases). This CDR3 contains 13 residues. CDR1 is SQVTM, CDR2 ANQGSEA, per germline. Deletions cut 6 bases from V and 1 base from J, with 12 bases between.

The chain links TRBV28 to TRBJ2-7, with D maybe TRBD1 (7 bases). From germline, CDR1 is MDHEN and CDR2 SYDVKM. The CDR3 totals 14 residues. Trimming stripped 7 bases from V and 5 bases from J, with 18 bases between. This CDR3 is CASMSGGGFDEQYF. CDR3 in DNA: TGTGCCAGCATGTCAGGGGGAGGTTTCGACGAGCAGTACTTC.

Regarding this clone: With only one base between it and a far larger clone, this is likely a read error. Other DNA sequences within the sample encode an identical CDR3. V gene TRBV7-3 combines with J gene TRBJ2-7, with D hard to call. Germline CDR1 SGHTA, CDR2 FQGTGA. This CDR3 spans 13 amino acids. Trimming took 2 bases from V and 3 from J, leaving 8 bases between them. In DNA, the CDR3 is TGTGCCAGCAGCTTAGGCGTGGGCTACGAGCAGTACTTC. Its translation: CASSLGVGYEQYF.

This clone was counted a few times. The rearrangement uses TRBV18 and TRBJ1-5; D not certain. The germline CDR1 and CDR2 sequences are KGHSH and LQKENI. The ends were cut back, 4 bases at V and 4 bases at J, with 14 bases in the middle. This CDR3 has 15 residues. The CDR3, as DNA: TGTGCCAGCTCACGGTACGCAGAGAGAAATCAGCCCCAGCATTTT. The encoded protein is CASSRYAERNQPQHF. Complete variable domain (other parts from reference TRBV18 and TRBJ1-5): NAGVMQNPRHLVRRRGQEARLRCSPMKGHSHVYWYRQLPEEGLKFMVYLQKENIIDESGMPKERFSAEFPKEGPSILRIQQVVRGDSAAYFCASSRYAERNQPQHFGDGTRLSIL.

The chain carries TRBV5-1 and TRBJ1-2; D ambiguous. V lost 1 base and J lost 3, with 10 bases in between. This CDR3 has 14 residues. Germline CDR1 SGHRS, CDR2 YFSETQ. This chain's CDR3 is CASSLISGYYGYTF. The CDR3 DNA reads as TGCGCCAGCAGCTTGATCTCGGGGTACTATGGCTACACCTTC.

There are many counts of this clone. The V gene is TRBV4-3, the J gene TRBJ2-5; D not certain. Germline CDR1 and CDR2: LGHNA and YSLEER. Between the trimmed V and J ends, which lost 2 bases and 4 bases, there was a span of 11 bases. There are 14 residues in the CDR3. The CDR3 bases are TGCGCCAGCAGCCAACAGGAGATGGGAGAGACCCAGTACTTC. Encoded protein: CASSQQEMGETQYF.

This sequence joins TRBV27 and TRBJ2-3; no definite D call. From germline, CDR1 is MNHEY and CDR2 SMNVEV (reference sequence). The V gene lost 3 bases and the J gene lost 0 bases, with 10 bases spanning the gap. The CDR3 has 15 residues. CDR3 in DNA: TGTGCCAGCAGTTTGGTCAAAACTAGCACAGATACGCAGTATTTT. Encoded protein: CASSLVKTSTDTQYF.

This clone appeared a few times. CDR3 protein: CASRLAGGSHNEQFF. Written as DNA, the CDR3 is TGTGCCAGCCGACTAGCGGGAGGGTCTCACAATGAGCAGTTCTTC. The chain combines TRBV11-2 with TRBJ2-1; 14 nucleotides match TRBD2. J gave up 5 bases and V 8 bases, and 5 bases lay outside the gene matches. The germline gives CDR1 SGHAT, CDR2 FQNNGV. This CDR3 is 15 amino acids long.

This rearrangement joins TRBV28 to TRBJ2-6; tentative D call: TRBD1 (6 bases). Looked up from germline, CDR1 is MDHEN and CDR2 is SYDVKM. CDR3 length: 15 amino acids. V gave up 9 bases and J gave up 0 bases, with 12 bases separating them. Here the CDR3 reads CASTTGSSGANVLTF. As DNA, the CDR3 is TGTGCCAGTACTACAGGGTCCTCTGGGGCCAACGTCCTGACTTTC.

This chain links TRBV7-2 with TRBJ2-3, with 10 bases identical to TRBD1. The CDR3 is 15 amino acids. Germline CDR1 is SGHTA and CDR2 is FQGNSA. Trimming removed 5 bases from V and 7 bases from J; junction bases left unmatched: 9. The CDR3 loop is CASSPQGGQGYTQYF. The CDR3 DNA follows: TGTGCCAGCAGCCCACAGGGGGGACAGGGGTATACGCAGTATTTT.

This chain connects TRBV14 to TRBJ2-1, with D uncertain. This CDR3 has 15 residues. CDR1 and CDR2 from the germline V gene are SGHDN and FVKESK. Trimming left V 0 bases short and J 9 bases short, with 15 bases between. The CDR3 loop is CASSQDPRSYVEQFF. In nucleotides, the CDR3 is TGTGCCAGCAGCCAAGACCCTCGGTCATACGTTGAGCAGTTCTTC.

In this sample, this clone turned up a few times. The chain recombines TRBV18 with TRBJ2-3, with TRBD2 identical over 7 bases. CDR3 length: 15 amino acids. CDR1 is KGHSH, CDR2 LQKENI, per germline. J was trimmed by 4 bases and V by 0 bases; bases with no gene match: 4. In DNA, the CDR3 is TGTGCCAGCTCACCACCGGCGGGAGTTGCAGATACGCAGTATTTT. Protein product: CASSPPAGVADTQYF.

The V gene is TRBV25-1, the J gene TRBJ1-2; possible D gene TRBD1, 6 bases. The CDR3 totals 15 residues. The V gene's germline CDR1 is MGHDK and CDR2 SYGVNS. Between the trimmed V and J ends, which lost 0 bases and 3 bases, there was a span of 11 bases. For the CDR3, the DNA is TGTGCCAGCAGTGAATACGGCAGGGGAGACTATGGCTACACCTTC. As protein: CASSEYGRGDYGYTF.

The CDR3 coding sequence is TGTGCCAGCAGTGATTCGACAGCGAATCAGCCCCAGCATTTT. Translated: CASSDSTANQPQHF. The V call is TRBV2, the J call TRBJ1-5; D is perhaps TRBD1 (5 bases). The V end lost 3 bases, the J end lost 4 bases, and 10 bases lay between the germline ends. CDR3 size: 14 residues. The V gene's germline CDR1 is SNHLY and CDR2 FYNNEI.

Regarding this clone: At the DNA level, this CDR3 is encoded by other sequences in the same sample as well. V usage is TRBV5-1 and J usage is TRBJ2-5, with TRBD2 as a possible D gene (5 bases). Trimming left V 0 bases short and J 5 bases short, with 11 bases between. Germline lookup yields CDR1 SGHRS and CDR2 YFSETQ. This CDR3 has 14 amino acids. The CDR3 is CASSLVRGRETQYF. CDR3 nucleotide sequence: TGCGCCAGCAGCTTGGTTCGGGGAAGGGAGACCCAGTACTTC.